This note documents a single T cell receptor beta chain sequence. Its antigen is still unknown. In germline, CDR1 is GTSNPN, CDR2 SVGIG (reference sequence). The V end was cut by 0 bases, the J end by 3 bases, with 9 bases between. This CDR3 comprises 13 residues. The data belong to a study of beta chain features in type 1 diabetes. Study results and caveats: High-TCR-expressing cells could be over-represented by cDNA sequencing.

Expressed TCRB transcripts got sequenced, as all isolated RNA was reverse transcribed. Measured with immunoSEQ multiplex PCR; TCRdb has only the in-frame clones, and not every one. The sample has roughly 500,000 clones; approximately 31% are singletons. Post-sort purity exceeded 95% for all sorted populations. The sequencing input was naive CD4+ T cells from blood. This TCR was recovered from a man aged 18 to 29 in good health. The chain is built from TRBV30 and TRBJ2-7; D remains unclear. This CDR3 is CAWSVLSFYEQYF. The CDR3 nucleotides read TGTGCCTGGAGTGTACTTTCATTCTACGAGCAGTACTTC.